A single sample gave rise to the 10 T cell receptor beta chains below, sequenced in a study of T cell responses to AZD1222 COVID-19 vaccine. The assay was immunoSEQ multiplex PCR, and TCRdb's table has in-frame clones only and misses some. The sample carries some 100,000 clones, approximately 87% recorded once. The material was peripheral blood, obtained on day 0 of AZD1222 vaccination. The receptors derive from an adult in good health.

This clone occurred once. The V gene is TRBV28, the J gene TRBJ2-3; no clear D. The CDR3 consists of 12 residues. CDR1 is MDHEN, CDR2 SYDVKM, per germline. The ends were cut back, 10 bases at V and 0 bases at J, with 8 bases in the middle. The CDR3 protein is CAITQSTDTQYF. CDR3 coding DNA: TGTGCCATTACACAAAGCACAGATACGCAGTATTTT.

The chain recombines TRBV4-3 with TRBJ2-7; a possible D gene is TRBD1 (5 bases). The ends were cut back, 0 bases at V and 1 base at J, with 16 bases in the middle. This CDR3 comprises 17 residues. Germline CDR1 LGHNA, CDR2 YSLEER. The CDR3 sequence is CASSQESAGPRSYEQYF. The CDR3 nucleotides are TGCGCCAGCAGCCAAGAGTCGGCAGGGCCGCGGTCCTACGAGCAGTACTTC.

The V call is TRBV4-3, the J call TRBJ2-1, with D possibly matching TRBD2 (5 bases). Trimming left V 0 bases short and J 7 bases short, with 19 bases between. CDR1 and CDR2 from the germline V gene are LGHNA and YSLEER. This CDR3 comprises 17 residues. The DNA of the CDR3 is TGCGCCAGCAGCCAAGACCCCAGCGGTAGCCTCCTGAATGAGCAGTTCTTC. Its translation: CASSQDPSGSLLNEQFF.

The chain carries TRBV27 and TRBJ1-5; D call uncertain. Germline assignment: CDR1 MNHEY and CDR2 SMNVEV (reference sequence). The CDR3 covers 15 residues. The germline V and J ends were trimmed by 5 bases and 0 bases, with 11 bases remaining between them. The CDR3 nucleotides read TGTGCCAGCAGTCCGCGCCTCGTTAGCAATCAGCCCCAGCATTTT. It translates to CASSPRLVSNQPQHF.

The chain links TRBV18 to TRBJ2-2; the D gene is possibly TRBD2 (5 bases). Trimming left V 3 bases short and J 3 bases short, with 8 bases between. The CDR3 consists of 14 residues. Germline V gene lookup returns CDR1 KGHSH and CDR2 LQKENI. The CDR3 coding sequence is TGTGCCAGCTCACCCGCCGGGGACACCGGGGAGCTGTTTTTT. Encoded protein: CASSPAGDTGELFF.

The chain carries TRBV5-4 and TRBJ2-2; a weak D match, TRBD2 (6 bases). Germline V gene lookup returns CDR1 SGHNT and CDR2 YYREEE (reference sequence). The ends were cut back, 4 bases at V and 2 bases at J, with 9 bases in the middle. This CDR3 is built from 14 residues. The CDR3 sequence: CASSHSGNTGELFF. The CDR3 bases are TGTGCCAGCAGCCATAGCGGTAACACCGGGGAGCTGTTTTTT.

This chain's CDR3 is CASSRPGLAGGEQYF. The CDR3 DNA sequence: TGTGCCAGCAGTCGCCCGGGACTAGCGGGAGGAGAGCAGTACTTC. This rearrangement joins TRBV6-2 or TRBV6-3 to TRBJ2-7; 15 nucleotides line up with TRBD2. The germline V gene encodes CDR1 MNHEY and CDR2 SVGEGT. The CDR3 spans 15 residues. J gave up 7 bases and V 5 bases, and 6 bases lay outside the gene matches.

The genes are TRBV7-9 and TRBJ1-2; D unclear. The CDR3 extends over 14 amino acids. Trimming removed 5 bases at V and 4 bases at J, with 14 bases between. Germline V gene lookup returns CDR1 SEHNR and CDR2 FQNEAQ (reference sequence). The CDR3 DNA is TGTGCCAGCAGCCTTGCCGAGTCCGCCTATGGCTACACCTTC. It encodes CASSLAESAYGYTF.

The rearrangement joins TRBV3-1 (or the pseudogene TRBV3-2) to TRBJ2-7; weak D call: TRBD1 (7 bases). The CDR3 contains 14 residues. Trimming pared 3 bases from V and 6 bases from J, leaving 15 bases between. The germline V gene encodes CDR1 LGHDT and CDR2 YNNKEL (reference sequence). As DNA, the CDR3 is TGTGCCAGCAGCCAGTCAGGGGGGAGAGGCGAGCAGTACTTC. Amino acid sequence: CASSQSGGRGEQYF.

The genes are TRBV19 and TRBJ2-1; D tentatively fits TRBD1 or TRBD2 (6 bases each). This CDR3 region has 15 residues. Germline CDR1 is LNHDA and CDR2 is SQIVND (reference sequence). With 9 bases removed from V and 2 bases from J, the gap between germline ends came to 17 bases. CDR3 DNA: TGTGCCAGCGCCGGAAGGGGGGCCGCCTACAATGAGCAGTTCTTC. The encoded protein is CASAGRGAAYNEQFF. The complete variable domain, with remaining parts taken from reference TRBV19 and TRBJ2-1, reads DGGITQSPKYLFRKEGQNVTLSCEQNLNHDAMYWYRQDPGQGLRLIYYSQIVNDFQKGDIAEGYSVSREKKESFPLTVTSAQKNPTAFYLCASAGRGAAYNEQFFGPGTRLTVL.